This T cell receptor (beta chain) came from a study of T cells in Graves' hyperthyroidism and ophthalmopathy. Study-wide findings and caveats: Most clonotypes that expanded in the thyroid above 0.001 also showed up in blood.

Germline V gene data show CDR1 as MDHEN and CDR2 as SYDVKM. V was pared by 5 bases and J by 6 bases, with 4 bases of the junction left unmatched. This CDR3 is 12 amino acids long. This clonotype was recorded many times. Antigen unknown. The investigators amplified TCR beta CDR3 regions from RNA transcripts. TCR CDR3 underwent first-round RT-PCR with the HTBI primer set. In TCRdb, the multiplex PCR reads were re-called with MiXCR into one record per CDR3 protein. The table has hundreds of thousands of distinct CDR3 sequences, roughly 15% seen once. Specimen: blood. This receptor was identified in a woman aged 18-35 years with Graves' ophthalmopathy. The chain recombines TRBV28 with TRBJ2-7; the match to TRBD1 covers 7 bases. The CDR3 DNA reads TGTGCCAGCAGTACCAGGGGGTTCGAGCAGTACTTC. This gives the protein CASSTRGFEQYF.